This TCR beta chain was sequenced for a study of cytomegalovirus exposure and HLA in healthy donors. Trimming removed 10 bases from V and 4 bases from J; junction bases left unmatched: 10. The CDR3 length is 14 residues. Germline V gene lookup returns CDR1 ENHRY and CDR2 SYGVKD. 13 Jbeta primers and 60 Vbeta primers were used for the PCR. The table came from immunoSEQ multiplex PCR; TCRdb's copy has only in-frame clones and leaves some out. The repertoire holds just under 65,000 clones, around 80% seen once, with approximately 4.3% in the top ten. As regards this clone: Its matching antigen is unknown.

General study findings and limits: In an earlier analysis, in around 590 donors, most V segments appeared productive either ~87% or ~30% of the time. As a later analysis showed, a missense DCLRE1C variant was linked to trimming of TCR beta V- and J-genes.

The chain links TRBV10-3 to TRBJ2-3, with 8 bases matching TRBD2. Sequencing was done on a sample of PBMCs. This sequence was found in a young woman in good health and CMV-seronegative. As DNA, the CDR3 is TGTGCCAGTAGCGGGGAAGTACGGTCAGATACGCAGTATTTT. This translates into CASSGEVRSDTQYF.